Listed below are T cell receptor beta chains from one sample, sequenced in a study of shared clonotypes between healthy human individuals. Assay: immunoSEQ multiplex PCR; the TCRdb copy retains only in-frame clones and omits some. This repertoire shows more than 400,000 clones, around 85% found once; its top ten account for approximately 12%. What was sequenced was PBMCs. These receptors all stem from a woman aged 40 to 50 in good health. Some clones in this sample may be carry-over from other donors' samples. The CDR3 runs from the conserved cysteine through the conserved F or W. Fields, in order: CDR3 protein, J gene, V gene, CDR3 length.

CDR3aa: CSVDTGGDEKLFF; j_gene: TRBJ1-4; v_gene: TRBV29-1; len: 13
CDR3aa: CASRASNEKLFF; j_gene: TRBJ1-4; v_gene: TRBV28; len: 12
CDR3aa: CASSLSGGSTEAFF; j_gene: TRBJ1-1; v_gene: TRBV11-2; len: 14
CDR3aa: CASSLKTSGVYEQYF; j_gene: TRBJ2-7; v_gene: TRBV5-4; len: 15
CDR3aa: CASSPDSNYGYTF; j_gene: TRBJ1-2; v_gene: TRBV5-4; len: 13
CDR3aa: CATSRARDIPYEQYF; j_gene: TRBJ2-7; v_gene: TRBV15; len: 15
CDR3aa: CASSQDGTNNEQFF; j_gene: TRBJ2-1; v_gene: TRBV4-2; len: 14
CDR3aa: CASSYSARYYEQYF; j_gene: TRBJ2-7; v_gene: TRBV6-5; len: 14
CDR3aa: CASSPLPARGNGYTF; j_gene: TRBJ1-2; v_gene: TRBV19; len: 15
CDR3aa: CASSLQHEKNTEAFF; j_gene: TRBJ1-1; v_gene: TRBV27; len: 15
CDR3aa: CSVGPSNYGYTF; j_gene: TRBJ1-2; v_gene: TRBV29-1; len: 12
CDR3aa: CASSQGHNPGYEQYF; j_gene: TRBJ2-7; v_gene: TRBV14; len: 15
CDR3aa: CASSERTGGYTF; j_gene: TRBJ1-2; v_gene: TRBV6-1; len: 12
CDR3aa: CAISESGQANEQFF; j_gene: TRBJ2-1; v_gene: TRBV10-3; len: 14
CDR3aa: CASSPPSFETQYF; j_gene: TRBJ2-5; v_gene: TRBV18; len: 13
CDR3aa: CSVDTLAGGLSEQFF; j_gene: TRBJ2-1; v_gene: TRBV29-1; len: 15
CDR3aa: CASSPGQNSVQYF; j_gene: TRBJ2-4; v_gene: TRBV4-2; len: 13